These 30 T cell receptor beta chains share one sample of origin, sequenced in a study of identical twins. TCRdb re-called the 5' RACE reads through MiXCR, storing one row per CDR3 protein. In the table there are roughly 230,000 distinct CDR3 sequences, around 8.8% of which are singletons. This sample was also put to use in a study of yellow fever vaccine responses in identical twins.

The source material was CD8+ T cells sorted from blood. These receptors were collected from a woman between 18 and 29 years old in good health.

As for this clonotype: The junction and the germline gene differ at one end; a read error may be behind it. The V and J genes are TRBV6-2 or TRBV6-3 and TRBJ1-5; D unresolved. Germline loops: CDR1 MNHEY, CDR2 SVGEGT. The CDR3 extends over 19 amino acids. In DNA form, the CDR3 reads TGTGCCAGCAGTTACGAGGCCATCTCCGACCTTTATAGCGATCAGCCCCAGCATTTT. Its translation is CASSYEAISDLYSDQPQHF.

V usage is TRBV20-1 and J usage is TRBJ2-3, with 8 bases lining up with TRBD2. The CDR3 has 15 amino acids. Germline V gene lookup returns CDR1 DFQATT and CDR2 SNEGSKA (reference sequence). Trimming removed 6 bases from V and 3 bases from J; junction bases left unmatched: 11. CDR3 nucleotides: TGCAGTGCCAGGCAGGCGGGGGGAGGGACAGATACGCAGTATTTT. Amino acid sequence: CSARQAGGGTDTQYF.

V usage is TRBV12-3 or TRBV12-4 and J usage is TRBJ2-1; 9 bases are a match to TRBD1. The CDR3 consists of 15 residues. The V gene end was trimmed by 2 bases and the J gene end by 8 bases; junction bases not matched to a gene: 7. The CDR3 DNA reads TGTGCCAGCAGTTTACTCGACAGGGGGTTGGATGAGCAGTTCTTC. Its translation: CASSLLDRGLDEQFF.

Ten or more counts support this clonotype. CDR3 nucleotide sequence: TGTGCCAGCAGCCGGCCATCAGATACGCAGTATTTT. Translated: CASSRPSDTQYF. V gene TRBV12-3 or TRBV12-4 combines with J gene TRBJ2-3, with D uncertain. V lost 6 bases and J 4 bases, leaving 8 bases between the germline ends. The CDR3 totals 12 residues.

This clonotype was seen a handful of times. J is TRBJ2-3 and V is TRBV6-4, with TRBD1 matching 7 bases. The ends lost 5 bases at V and 3 bases at J; junction bases unmatched: 8. The CDR3 covers 15 residues. Germline loops: CDR1 MRHNA, CDR2 SNTAGT. This CDR3 reads CASSRGGDQTDTQYF. CDR3 DNA sequence: TGTGCCAGCAGTAGAGGGGGCGATCAGACAGATACGCAGTATTTT.

In its sample, this clonotype was seen a few times. V is TRBV12-3 or TRBV12-4 and J is TRBJ2-5; D uncertain. Trimming left V 8 bases short and J 0 bases short, with 7 bases between. The CDR3 sequence is 12 residues long. This CDR3 is CASSDDQETQYF. CDR3 bases: TGTGCCAGCTCGGACGACCAAGAGACCCAGTACTTC.

This clonotype was detected only a few times. The chain combines TRBV12-3 or TRBV12-4 with TRBJ2-7; TRBD2 aligns across 13 bases. V lost 6 bases, J lost 5 bases, and 7 bases stayed unmatched. The CDR3 has 15 residues. CDR3 region: CASRQGLAGPHEQYF. The CDR3, as DNA: TGTGCCAGCAGACAGGGACTAGCGGGGCCACACGAGCAGTACTTC.

This chain links TRBV20-1 with TRBJ2-3; unclear D gene. Germline CDR1 is DFQATT and CDR2 is SNEGSKA (reference sequence). Trimming took off 3 bases at V and 2 bases at J, with 12 bases between the two ends. This CDR3 has 14 residues. The CDR3: CSARDFSSTDTQYF. Written as DNA, the CDR3 is TGCAGTGCTAGGGATTTCTCCTCCACAGATACGCAGTATTTT.

This clonotype was seen only a few times. The CDR3, as DNA: TGTGCCAGCAGTTACGTGTGGAGGGACGAGCAGTACTTC. Protein product: CASSYVWRDEQYF. The rearrangement uses TRBV6-6 and TRBJ2-7, with D perhaps TRBD2 (6 bases). The V gene's germline CDR1 is MNHNY and CDR2 SVGAGI (reference sequence). CDR3 length: 13 amino acids. The ends were cut back, 2 bases at V and 5 bases at J, with 10 bases in the middle.

There are many counts of this clonotype. The chain employs TRBV24-1 and TRBJ2-7; 8 positions match TRBD1. This CDR3 region has 15 residues. The J segment lost 5 bases and the V segment lost 5 bases, leaving 10 bases of the junction unmatched. The germline CDR1 and CDR2 sequences are KGHDR and SFDVKD. CDR3 sequence: CATSAGQGDSDEQYF. The CDR3 DNA reads TGTGCCACCAGTGCAGGACAGGGTGATAGTGACGAGCAGTACTTC.

The chain recombines TRBV27 with TRBJ1-6, with D unclear. Trimming left V 0 bases short and J 8 bases short, with 5 bases between. CDR1 MNHEY and CDR2 SMNVEV come from the germline V gene (reference sequence). The CDR3 runs 13 residues. In nucleotides, the CDR3 is TGTGCCAGCAGTTTATCAGAGGATTCACCCCTCCACTTT. Translation: CASSLSEDSPLHF.

This clonotype showed up just a few times. J is TRBJ2-1 and V is TRBV6-2 or TRBV6-3; 13 bases fit TRBD2. This CDR3 contains 17 residues. Germline-derived CDR1 and CDR2 are MNHEY and SVGEGT. The V segment lost 6 bases and the J segment 5 bases; nucleotides outside the gene matches: 10. The CDR3 DNA reads TGTGCCAGCAGCGCTAGGGGGACTAGCGGGATCGACAATGAGCAGTTCTTC. This encodes CASSARGTSGIDNEQFF.

In its sample, this clonotype was seen a few times. The rearrangement uses TRBV24-1 and TRBJ2-2; D gene unclear. Germline V lookup: CDR1 KGHDR, CDR2 SFDVKD. V was cut by 6 bases and J by 1 base, with 11 bases left in between. There are 15 residues in the CDR3. CDR3 loop: CATSTARLNTGELFF. The CDR3 DNA reads as TGTGCCACCAGTACTGCCAGGCTGAACACCGGGGAGCTGTTTTTT.

This clonotype was counted between two and nine times. This chain connects TRBV4-3 to TRBJ2-2, with D uncertain. Germline V gives CDR1 LGHNA, CDR2 YSLEER. This CDR3 has 15 residues. V lost 0 bases and J lost 7, with 12 bases in between. CDR3 bases: TGCGCCAGCAGCCAAGACGCGTGGCTGGGCGGGGAGCTGTTTTTT. Amino acid sequence: CASSQDAWLGGELFF.

This clonotype was recorded many times. V is TRBV10-3 and J is TRBJ2-1, with 10 bases fitting TRBD2. Per the germline V gene, CDR1 is ENHRY and CDR2 is SYGVKD. J gave up 5 bases and V 8 bases, and 6 bases lay outside the gene matches. The CDR3 runs to 14 residues. In DNA, the CDR3 is TGTGCCATCCAAACTAGCGGGACCCACAATGAGCAGTTCTTC. It translates to CAIQTSGTHNEQFF.

At least ten counts were recorded for this clonotype. V and J are TRBV12-3 or TRBV12-4 and TRBJ2-1; D might be TRBD1 (6 bases). The CDR3 has 13 amino acids. The V and J ends lost 6 bases and 6 bases respectively, with 12 bases between them. CDR3 bases: TGTGCCAGCAGCGGGACACCATTCAATGAGCAGTTCTTC. Translated, it gives CASSGTPFNEQFF.

The chain links TRBV15 to TRBJ2-5; 14 bases are a match to TRBD2. Trimming at V came to 0 bases and at J to 3 bases, leaving 3 bases not matched to a gene. Germline V gene data show CDR1 as LNHNV and CDR2 as YYDKDF (reference sequence). The CDR3 covers 17 residues. The CDR3 sequence: CATSRDQGLAGEETQYF. CDR3 nucleotide sequence: TGTGCCACCAGCAGAGATCAGGGACTAGCGGGAGAAGAGACCCAGTACTTC. The whole variable domain, remainder taken from reference TRBV15 and TRBJ2-5, is DAMVIQNPRYQVTQFGKPVTLSCSQTLNHNVMYWYQQKSSQAPKLLFHYYDKDFNNEADTPDNFQSRRPNTSFCFLDIRSPGLGDTAMYLCATSRDQGLAGEETQYFGPGTRLLVL.

The table lists this clonotype with a few counts. The chain employs TRBV14 and TRBJ2-3; 12 bases fit TRBD2. Germline CDR1 SGHDN, CDR2 FVKESK. The CDR3 length is 16 residues. V gave up 5 bases and J gave up 1 base; unmatched junction bases: 4. The CDR3 DNA reads TGTGCCAGCAGCGACCGACTAGCGGGAGGCACAGATACGCAGTATTTT. Its translation: CASSDRLAGGTDTQYF.

The genes are TRBV18 and TRBJ1-2, with D perhaps matching TRBD1 (5 bases). Germline CDR1 and CDR2: KGHSH and LQKENI. The V end was cut by 1 base, the J end by 0 bases, with 12 bases between. CDR3 length: 16 residues. As DNA, the CDR3 is TGTGCCAGCTCACCACTGGGGCAGCAGGCTAACTATGGCTACACCTTC. Its translation: CASSPLGQQANYGYTF. Full variable domain (rest looked up from reference TRBV18 and TRBJ1-2): NAGVMQNPRHLVRRRGQEARLRCSPMKGHSHVYWYRQLPEEGLKFMVYLQKENIIDESGMPKERFSAEFPKEGPSILRIQQVVRGDSAAYFCASSPLGQQANYGYTFGSGTRLTVV.

This clonotype came up many times. The chain is built from TRBV7-8 and TRBJ2-7, with D hard to call. V was trimmed by 2 bases and J by 4 bases, leaving 9 bases between them. Germline assignment: CDR1 SGHVS and CDR2 FQNEAQ. The CDR3 sequence is 13 residues long. The CDR3 sequence is CASSLFVEYEQYF. The CDR3 DNA follows: TGTGCCAGCAGCTTATTCGTCGAGTACGAGCAGTACTTC.

V gene TRBV20-1 combines with J gene TRBJ1-5, with D uncertain. In germline, CDR1 is DFQATT, CDR2 SNEGSKA (reference sequence). The CDR3 has 12 amino acids. The V gene lost 0 bases and the J gene lost 4 bases, with 4 bases spanning the gap. CDR3 sequence (DNA): TGCAGTGCTAGAGATCAGAATCAGCCCCAGCATTTT. Its protein is CSARDQNQPQHF.

This chain joins TRBV4-1 and TRBJ2-3, with a possible D match to TRBD2 (5 bases). Germline lookup yields CDR1 MGHRA and CDR2 YSYEKL. The CDR3 consists of 16 residues. Deletions cut 0 bases from V and 3 bases from J, with 13 bases between. DNA for the CDR3: TGCGCCAGCAGCCAAGAAATCCCCCCGGGGACAGATACGCAGTATTTT. It specifies CASSQEIPPGTDTQYF.

This clonotype was observed a few times. The chain is built from TRBV3-1 and TRBJ2-5; possibly TRBD2 for D (6 bases). Between the trimmed V and J ends, which lost 1 base and 4 bases, there was a span of 16 bases. Germline lookup yields CDR1 LGHDT and CDR2 YNNKEL (reference sequence). The CDR3 has 16 residues. In DNA form, the CDR3 reads TGTGCCAGCAGCCAAGGTTTAGCGGACATCCGAGAGACCCAGTACTTC. Protein: CASSQGLADIRETQYF.

This chain joins TRBV27 and TRBJ2-3, with 10 bases fitting TRBD2. Germline values: CDR1 MNHEY, CDR2 SMNVEV (reference sequence). V lost 1 base and J lost 0; bases outside the gene matches: 4. This CDR3 spans 17 amino acids. CDR3 sequence (DNA): TGTGCCAGCAGTTTATTTTCGACTAGCGGGAGCACAGATACGCAGTATTTT. The encoded protein is CASSLFSTSGSTDTQYF.

This clonotype has at least ten counts. The chain employs TRBV12-3 or TRBV12-4 and TRBJ1-4; the D gene is possibly TRBD1 (5 bases). The CDR3 extends over 13 amino acids. V was clipped by 6 bases and J by 0 bases, with 5 bases between them. The CDR3 nucleotides are TGTGCCAGCAGCAGGGCAACTAATGAAAAACTGTTTTTT. Protein: CASSRATNEKLFF.

The chain has TRBV30 and TRBJ2-7; weak D call: TRBD1 (5 bases). V was pared by 3 bases and J by 1 base, with 10 bases between. This CDR3 is built from 13 residues. In germline, CDR1 is GTSNPN, CDR2 SVGIG (reference sequence). CDR3 sequence reads: CAWRVRASYEQYF. CDR3 nucleotide sequence: TGTGCCTGGAGAGTCAGGGCATCCTACGAGCAGTACTTC.

This clonotype was counted a few times. The J gene is TRBJ1-6, the V gene TRBV28, with 7 bases aligning to TRBD1. The CDR3 contains 17 residues. V lost 2 bases, J lost 3 bases, and 7 bases stayed unmatched. Germline values: CDR1 MDHEN, CDR2 SYDVKM. The CDR3 region is CASSLGDRSIYNSPLHF. Written as DNA, the CDR3 is TGTGCCAGCAGTTTAGGGGACAGATCTATCTATAATTCACCCCTCCACTTT.

This clonotype came up a few times. This chain links TRBV27 with TRBJ2-1; D is perhaps TRBD1 (6 bases). Germline CDR1 reads MNHEY; CDR2 reads SMNVEV (reference sequence). The CDR3 length is 16 residues. The V and J ends lost 1 base and 2 bases respectively, with 12 bases between them. The CDR3 bases are TGTGCCAGCAGTTTATTTGGGCAGGGGACCTACAATGAGCAGTTCTTC. It yields the protein CASSLFGQGTYNEQFF.

This clonotype was seen a handful of times. The gene calls are TRBV6-5 and TRBJ2-5; 11 nucleotides match TRBD1. The CDR3 runs to 16 residues. V gave up 2 bases and J gave up 4 bases; unmatched junction bases: 6. Germline CDR1 reads MNHEY; CDR2 reads SVGAGI. The CDR3 DNA sequence: TGTGCCAGCAGTTACCCTCCGGGACAGGGGGGAGAGACCCAGTACTTC. This gives the protein CASSYPPGQGGETQYF.

The CDR3 loop is CASILTGGFQPQHF. CDR3 coding DNA: TGTGCCAGCATTCTGACAGGGGGTTTTCAGCCCCAGCATTTT. This rearrangement joins TRBV27 to TRBJ1-5; 9 nucleotides line up with TRBD1. Trimming removed 7 bases from V and 6 bases from J; junction bases left unmatched: 7. The CDR3 loop spans 14 amino acids. From germline, CDR1 is MNHEY and CDR2 SMNVEV (reference sequence).